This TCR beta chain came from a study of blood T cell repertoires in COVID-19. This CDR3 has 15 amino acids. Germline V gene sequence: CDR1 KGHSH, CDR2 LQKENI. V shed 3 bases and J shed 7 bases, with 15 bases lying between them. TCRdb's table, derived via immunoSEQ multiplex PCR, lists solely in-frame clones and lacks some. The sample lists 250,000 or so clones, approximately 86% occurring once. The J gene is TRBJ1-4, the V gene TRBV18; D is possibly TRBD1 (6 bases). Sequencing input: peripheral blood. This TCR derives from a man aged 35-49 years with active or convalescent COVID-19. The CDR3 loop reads CASSPGQVAAEKLFF. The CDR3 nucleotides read TGTGCCAGCTCACCGGGACAAGTCGCGGCTGAAAAACTGTTTTTT. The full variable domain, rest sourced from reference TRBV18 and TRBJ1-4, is NAGVMQNPRHLVRRRGQEARLRCSPMKGHSHVYWYRQLPEEGLKFMVYLQKENIIDESGMPKERFSAEFPKEGPSILRIQQVVRGDSAAYFCASSPGQVAAEKLFFGSGTQLSVL.